The T cell receptor beta chain described here comes from a study of blood T cell repertoires in COVID-19. Study at large: Acute and convalescent COVID-19 specimens originated in the United States, Italy and Spain. Sources were T cells, B-cell-depleted T cells, or PBMCs; the material itself was cDNA or gDNA.

Assay used: immunoSEQ multiplex PCR; TCRdb lists only in-frame clones, some missing. The table records roughly 140,000 clones, about 86% of them present only once. The V gene's germline CDR1 is LGHDT and CDR2 YNNKEL (reference sequence). V shed 4 bases and J 9 bases; nucleotides not matched to a gene: 11. The CDR3 covers 15 residues. The receptor comes from a woman between 35 and 50 years old with acute or convalescent COVID-19. The V gene is TRBV3-1 (or the pseudogene TRBV3-2), the J gene TRBJ2-1; 8 bases line up with TRBD2. Input material: peripheral blood. CDR3 bases: TGTGCCAGCAGCCTCGGGACTAGTTCAGTTGGTGAGCAGTTCTTC. Its translation: CASSLGTSSVGEQFF.